This T cell receptor (beta chain) was sequenced in a study of Ad26.COV2.S vaccination and SARS-CoV-2 variants listed by TCRdb under 2021. In the study overall: Donors in the vaccine arm were drawn from COV1001, a phase I-IIa trial of Ad26.COV2.S in healthy adults that was multicentre, randomized, double-blind and placebo-controlled. Blinding of investigators to trial group allocation was maintained during experiments and outcome assessment. Ad26.COV2.S was administered intramuscularly at a dose of 5x10^10 or 1x10^11 viral particles, either as one shot or as two shots given 56 days apart. The TCR-sequenced set comprised approximately 32 samples: some 20 Ad26.COV2.S vaccine recipients, 5 placebo recipients and 8 SARS-CoV-2 convalescent individuals. Trial participants were randomized into five groups of five, in which low-dose or high-dose Ad26.COV2.S was given once or twice, or placebo was given on both occasions. Sequencing of the TCRbeta repertoire served to evaluate the specificity and breadth of SARS-CoV-2-reactive T cell receptors following Ad26.COV2.S vaccination. What the research found in general, with its limitations: After vaccination, substantial breadth of spike-specific CD8+ and CD4+ T cell responses was reported. The study was not powered for comparison of responses between vaccine doses or regimens. It was noted by the authors that total T cell responses may have been underestimated by the TCR breadth and depth analyses. Vaccine and placebo recipients had similar non-spike TCR breadth, a finding consistent with the vaccine containing only spike. Spike-specific TCR breadth was higher in Ad26.COV2.S recipients than in placebo recipients (P = 0.0014).

This sample's treatment or condition label indicates: about 20 received Ad26.COV2.S at low or high dose, single or two shots; about 5 received placebo; per-sample allocation not given. Repertoires of vaccine and placebo recipients were sequenced from samples taken on day 63 after the first injection. In Cohort 1b, 20 to 25 adults aged 18-55 years were enrolled at a single site in Boston, USA, between 29 July and 7 August 2020. Ad26.COV2.S was a replication-incompetent adenovirus type 26 vector expressing a prefusion-stabilized SARS-CoV-2 spike protein from the original Wuhan strain. A single count supports this clone. The antigen this receptor binds is unknown. Qualities for individual bases were not recorded, and no much larger clone is one base off. The immunoSEQ Assay was the method used to sequence TCRbeta CDR3 regions. After extraction, genomic DNA underwent amplification by bias-controlled multiplex PCR, followed by high-throughput sequencing. The authors' analysis ran thus. To quantify the absolute abundance of each unique TCRbeta CDR3 region, sequences were collapsed and filtered. Usable DNA was measured by amplifying reference genes present in all nucleated cells, and TCRbeta template counts were normalized to that usable DNA to estimate T cell fraction. Repertoire TCRs were annotated as SARS-CoV-2-specific by exact matching of V gene, CDR3 amino acid sequence and J gene to a known reactive TCR set. The reference SARS-CoV-2 TCR set was obtained from MIRA and was filtered for enrichment in COVID-19-positive ImmuneCODE repertoires, whereby public or cross-reactive TCRs were removed. Drawing on the MIRA antigens, annotated TCRs were analysed further at the level of specific ORF or position within ORF. Depth was the summed frequency of annotated unique rearrangements, while breadth was defined as annotated unique rearrangements over total unique productive rearrangements. TCR breadth was compared between groups using two-sided Wilcoxon rank-sum tests. Not all clones reach the TCRdb copy of this immuneACCESS table, which keeps in-frame sequences only. Checked studies attribute under half of the gap to unresolved V genes and leave the rest unexplained. From that table come the V and J calls and clone size; the DNA was used to work out D and trimming. The sample has about 680,000 clones on record, roughly nine tenths of them singletons. Jointly, the top ten make up over 1.3% of the sample.

From a lookup of the germline V gene, CDR1 and CDR2 are KGHDR and SFDVKD. V and J are trimmed by 3 bases and 2 bases, and the gene matches miss 2 bases of the junction. The cysteine opens and the phenylalanine closes a CDR3 of 16 amino acids. Only CDR3 DNA is held: 48 bases, read in frame from base 1. This specimen was peripheral blood, taken in a trial of Ad26.COV2.S vaccine versus placebo. This clonotype originated in a person aged 18-65 years who received the Ad26.COV2.S COVID-19 vaccine or a placebo. The V gene is TRBV24-1 and the J gene is TRBJ2-1; 11 of the junction bases match TRBD2. The nucleotide sequence reads TGTGCCACCAGTGATCCTAGCGGGGGGACCTACAATGAGCAGTTCTTC. Its amino acids are CATSDPSGGTYNEQFF.